A selection of T cell receptor beta chains follows, all from one sample in a study of cytomegalovirus exposure and HLA in healthy donors. Sequencing was performed with immunoSEQ multiplex PCR; in TCRdb, only in-frame clones are kept and a portion is missing. The sample records 150,000 to 250,000 clones, roughly 81% being singletons. The sample consisted of PBMCs. Receptors were obtained from a woman in her 30s in good health and CMV-seronegative. The CDR3 runs from the conserved cysteine through the conserved F or W. The D gene is left open where the match is weak. Clone size is shown for a subset of rows, as once, few, many or a class of expanded clone.

size | J | D | V | DNA | CDR3
- | TRBJ1-4 | - | TRBV6-6 | TGTGCCAGCAGTTATGACACTGGTAGGGGTGAAAAACTGTTTTTT | CASSYDTGRGEKLFF
- | TRBJ1-4 | TRBD1 | TRBV5-1 | TGCGCCAGCAGCTTACAGGGGACCTCTAATGAAAAACTGTTTTTT | CASSLQGTSNEKLFF
once | TRBJ2-1 | - | TRBV5-1 | TGCGCCTCCGCTATGAGCCCCGCTCGTTACAATGAGCAGTTCTTC | CASAMSPARYNEQFF
- | TRBJ1-2 | - | TRBV9 | TGTGCCAGCAGCCAGAAAGAGGGTGCTGGCTACACCTTC | CASSQKEGAGYTF
many | TRBJ2-2 | - | TRBV27 | TGTGCCAGCAGTCAAAACACCGGGGAGCTGTTTTTT | CASSQNTGELFF
many | TRBJ1-2 | - | TRBV7-9 | TGTGCCAGCAGCTTAGGACAGAACTATGGCTACACCTTC | CASSLGQNYGYTF
- | TRBJ1-1 | - | TRBV2 | TGTGCCAGCAGGTCCGGACTCAACACTGAAGCTTTCTTT | CASRSGLNTEAFF
- | TRBJ1-4 | - | TRBV4-1 | TGCGCCAGCAGCGTCCCCCAGGAAAAACTGTTTTTT | CASSVPQEKLFF
- | TRBJ2-7 | TRBD1 | TRBV5-1 | TGCGCCAGCAGCTTGGCCGGGACAGGGTCCTCCTACGAGCAGTACTTC | CASSLAGTGSSYEQYF
- | TRBJ2-3 | TRBD1 | TRBV5-1 | TGCGCCAGCAGCAAGGACAGGGGCGCAGATACGCAGTATTTT | CASSKDRGADTQYF
- | TRBJ2-5 | TRBD1 | TRBV11-2 | TGTGCCAGCAGCCGCCCCAGGGGGCGGCAAGAGACCCAGTACTTC | CASSRPRGRQETQYF
- | TRBJ2-3 | - | TRBV6-6 | TGTGCCATCGGACTGGCCACCAACCCAGATACGCAGTATTTT | CAIGLATNPDTQYF
once | TRBJ2-7 | TRBD1 | TRBV19 | TGTGCCAGTAGTTTCTACCCGGGACAGCAGTACGAGCAGTACTTC | CASSFYPGQQYEQYF
once | TRBJ2-1 | TRBD2 | TRBV5-1 | TGCGCCAGCAGCTCAACCTTAGCGGGAGTATCCTACAATGAGCAGTTCTTC | CASSSTLAGVSYNEQFF
- | TRBJ1-3 | - | TRBV7-9 | TGTGCCAGCAGCCCCCCGGTCTCTGGAAACACCATATATTTT | CASSPPVSGNTIYF
- | TRBJ2-2 | TRBD2 | TRBV6-5 | TGTGCCAGCAGTCGGGACTACGAGAACACCGGGGAGCTGTTTTTT | CASSRDYENTGELFF